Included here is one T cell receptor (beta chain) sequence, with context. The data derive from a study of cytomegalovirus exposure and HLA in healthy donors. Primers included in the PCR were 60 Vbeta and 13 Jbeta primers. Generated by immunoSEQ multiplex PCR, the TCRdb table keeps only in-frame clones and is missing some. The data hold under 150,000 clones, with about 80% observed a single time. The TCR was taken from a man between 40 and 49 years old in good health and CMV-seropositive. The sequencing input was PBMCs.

The CDR3 region is CASSNPGQNYEQYF. DNA of the CDR3: TGTGCCAGCAGTAACCCGGGACAAAACTACGAGCAGTACTTC. The chain has TRBV27 and TRBJ2-7, with D tentatively TRBD1 (6 bases). The germline CDR1 and CDR2 sequences are MNHEY and SMNVEV (reference sequence). The CDR3 has 14 residues. Trimming removed 5 bases from V and 3 bases from J, with 14 bases in between.